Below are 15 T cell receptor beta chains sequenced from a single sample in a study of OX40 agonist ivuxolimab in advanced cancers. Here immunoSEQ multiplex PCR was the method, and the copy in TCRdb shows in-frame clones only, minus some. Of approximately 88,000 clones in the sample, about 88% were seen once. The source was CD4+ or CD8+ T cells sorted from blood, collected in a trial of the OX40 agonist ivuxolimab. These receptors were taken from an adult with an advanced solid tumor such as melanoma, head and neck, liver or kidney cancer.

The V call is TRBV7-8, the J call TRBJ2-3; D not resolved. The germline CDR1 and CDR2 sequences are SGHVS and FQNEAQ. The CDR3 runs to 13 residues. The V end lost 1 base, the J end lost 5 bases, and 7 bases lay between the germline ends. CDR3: CASSLGMRDTQYF. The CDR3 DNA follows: TGTGCCAGCAGCTTAGGAATGAGAGATACGCAGTATTTT.

Here the CDR3 reads CASSSGTGGSVTYEQYF. CDR3 in DNA: TGCGCCAGCAGCTCAGGGACAGGGGGATCGGTGACCTACGAGCAGTACTTC. The rearrangement uses TRBV5-1 and TRBJ2-7; 11 bases map to TRBD1. V lost 3 bases, J lost 2 bases, and 10 bases stayed unmatched. This CDR3 contains 17 residues. CDR1 SGHRS and CDR2 YFSETQ come from the germline V gene.

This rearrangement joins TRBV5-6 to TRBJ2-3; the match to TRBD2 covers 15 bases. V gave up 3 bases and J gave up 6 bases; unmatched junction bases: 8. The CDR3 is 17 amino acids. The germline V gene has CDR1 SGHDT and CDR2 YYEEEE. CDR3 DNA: TGTGCCAGCAGCTGGGGACTAGCGGGGGGCCCAGGGGATACGCAGTATTTT. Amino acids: CASSWGLAGGPGDTQYF.

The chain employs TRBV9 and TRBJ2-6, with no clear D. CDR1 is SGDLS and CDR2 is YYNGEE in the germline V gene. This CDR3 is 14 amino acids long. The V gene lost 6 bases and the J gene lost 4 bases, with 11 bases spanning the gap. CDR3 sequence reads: CASTRGLGANVLTF. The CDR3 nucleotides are TGTGCCAGCACCCGTGGGCTCGGGGCCAACGTCCTGACTTTC.

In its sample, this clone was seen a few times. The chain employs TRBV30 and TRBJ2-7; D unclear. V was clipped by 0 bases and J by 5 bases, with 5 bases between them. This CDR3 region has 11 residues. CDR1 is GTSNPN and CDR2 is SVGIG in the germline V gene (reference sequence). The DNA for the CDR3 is TGTGCCTGGAGTGTAAAGCACGAGCAGTACTTC. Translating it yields CAWSVKHEQYF.

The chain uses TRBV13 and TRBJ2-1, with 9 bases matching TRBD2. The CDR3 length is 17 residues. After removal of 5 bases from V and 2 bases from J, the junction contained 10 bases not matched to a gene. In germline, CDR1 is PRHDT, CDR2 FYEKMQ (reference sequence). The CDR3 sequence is CASSPRGGATTYNEQFF. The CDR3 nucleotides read TGTGCCAGCAGCCCCCGCGGGGGGGCAACGACCTACAATGAGCAGTTCTTC.

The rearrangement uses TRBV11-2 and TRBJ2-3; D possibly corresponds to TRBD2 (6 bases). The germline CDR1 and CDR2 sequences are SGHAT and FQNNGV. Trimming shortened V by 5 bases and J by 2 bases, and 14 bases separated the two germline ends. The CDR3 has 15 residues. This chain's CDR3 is CASSPGVLPTDTQYF. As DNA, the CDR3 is TGTGCCAGCAGCCCGGGAGTCTTACCCACAGATACGCAGTATTTT.

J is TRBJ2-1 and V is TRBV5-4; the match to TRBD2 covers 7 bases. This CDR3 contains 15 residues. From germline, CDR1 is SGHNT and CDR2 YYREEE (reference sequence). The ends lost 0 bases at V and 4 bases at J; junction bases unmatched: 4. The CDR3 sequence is CASSLDSGTYNEQFF. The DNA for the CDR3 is TGTGCCAGCAGCTTGGACAGCGGGACTTACAATGAGCAGTTCTTC.

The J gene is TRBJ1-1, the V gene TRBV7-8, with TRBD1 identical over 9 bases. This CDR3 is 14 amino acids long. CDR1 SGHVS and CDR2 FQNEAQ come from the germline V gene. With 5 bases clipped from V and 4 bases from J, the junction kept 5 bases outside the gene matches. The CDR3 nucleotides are TGTGCCAGCAGCAACAGGGGGCTTGGCACTGAAGCTTTCTTT. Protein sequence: CASSNRGLGTEAFF.

CDR3 residues: CASRFVGRGPLTDTQYF. The CDR3 DNA is TGCGCCAGCAGATTCGTCGGGCGGGGGCCTCTAACAGATACGCAGTATTTT. The V and J genes are TRBV4-1 and TRBJ2-3, with D perhaps matching TRBD2 (7 bases). The CDR3 totals 17 residues. V was clipped by 6 bases and J by 3 bases, with 22 bases between them. CDR1 is MGHRA, CDR2 YSYEKL, per germline.

The CDR3 region has the DNA TGTGCCAGCAGCCTCTCAAGCGCCACCGGGGAGCTGTTTTTT. Translated: CASSLSSATGELFF. This chain uses TRBV7-9 with TRBJ2-2; the D is unclear. In germline, CDR1 is SEHNR, CDR2 FQNEAQ (reference sequence). The CDR3 covers 14 residues. Trimming removed 5 bases at V and 4 bases at J, with 11 bases between.

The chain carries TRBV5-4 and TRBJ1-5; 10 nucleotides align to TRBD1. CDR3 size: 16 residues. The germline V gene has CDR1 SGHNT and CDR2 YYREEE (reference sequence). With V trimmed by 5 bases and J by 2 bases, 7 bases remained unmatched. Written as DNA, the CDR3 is TGTGCCAGCAGTATCGGAGGGACAGGGGGCAATCAGCCCCAGCATTTT. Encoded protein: CASSIGGTGGNQPQHF.

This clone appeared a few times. The CDR3 region is CASSDPGLAGGLGTDTQYF. The CDR3 DNA reads as TGTGCCAGCAGCGATCCGGGACTAGCGGGGGGCCTCGGCACAGATACGCAGTATTTT. This chain links TRBV9 with TRBJ2-3; 15 nucleotides agree with TRBD2. The trim removed 3 bases at V and 1 base at J, leaving 9 bases unmatched. CDR1 and CDR2 (germline): SGDLS, YYNGEE. The CDR3 length is 19 residues.

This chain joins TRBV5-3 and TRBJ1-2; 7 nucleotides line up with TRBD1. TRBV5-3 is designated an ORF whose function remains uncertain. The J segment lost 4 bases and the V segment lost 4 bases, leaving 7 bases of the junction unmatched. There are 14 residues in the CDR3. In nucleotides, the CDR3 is TGTGCCAGAAGCACGGGGACAGACCTCTATGGCTACACCTTC. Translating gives CARSTGTDLYGYTF.

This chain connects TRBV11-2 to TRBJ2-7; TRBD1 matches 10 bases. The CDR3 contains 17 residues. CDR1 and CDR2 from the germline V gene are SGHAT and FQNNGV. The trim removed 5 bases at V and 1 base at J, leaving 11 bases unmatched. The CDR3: CASSPRRPGQGSYEQYF. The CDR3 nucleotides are TGTGCCAGCAGCCCGAGAAGACCGGGACAGGGGTCCTACGAGCAGTACTTC.